The 28 T cell receptor beta chains below come from one sample, sequenced in a study of T cell responses to AZD1222 COVID-19 vaccine. The protocol was immunoSEQ multiplex PCR, while the TCRdb copy is restricted to in-frame clones and leaves out a portion. The table records about 140,000 clones, approximately 95% of them present only once. Here the sequenced sample was peripheral blood, taken on day 0 of MenACWY control vaccination. These receptors all stem from an adult in good health.

The table lists this clone with a few counts. This chain joins TRBV4-2 and TRBJ1-3; the D gene is possibly TRBD1 (5 bases). CDR1 is LGHNA, CDR2 YNFKEQ, per germline. The CDR3 loop spans 15 amino acids. V lost 1 base and J lost 2, with 9 bases in between. DNA for the CDR3: TGTGCCAGCAGCCAAGTCAGGGAGGCTGGAAACACCATATATTTT. This translates into CASSQVREAGNTIYF.

The chain has TRBV19 and TRBJ2-1; 10 nucleotides agree with TRBD2. The CDR3 has 16 residues. The ends lost 5 bases at V and 4 bases at J; junction bases unmatched: 8. Looked up from germline, CDR1 is LNHDA and CDR2 is SQIVND (reference sequence). In nucleotides, the CDR3 is TGTGCCAGTAGTTGGAGAGCGGGAGGGGGGTACAATGAGCAGTTCTTC. Translated, it gives CASSWRAGGGYNEQFF.

The rearrangement joins TRBV25-1 to TRBJ2-2; 11 positions agree with TRBD1. The CDR3 runs 16 residues. V trimming: 6 bases; J trimming: 3 bases; junction bases outside the gene matches: 6. The germline CDR1 and CDR2 sequences are MGHDK and SYGVNS. CDR3 protein: CASSLGQGAYTGELFF. The CDR3 bases are TGTGCCAGCAGCCTCGGACAGGGGGCCTACACCGGGGAGCTGTTTTTT. Filled out from reference TRBV25-1 and TRBJ2-2, the complete variable domain reads EADIYQTPRYLVIGTGKKITLECSQTMGHDKMYWYQQDPGMELHLIHYSYGVNSTEKGDLSSESTVSRIRTEHFPLTLESARPSHTSQYLCASSLGQGAYTGELFFGEGSRLTVL.

V is TRBV2 and J is TRBJ1-1; TRBD1 matches at 7 bases. This CDR3 is built from 13 residues. With 8 bases clipped from V and 1 base from J, the junction kept 4 bases outside the gene matches. Germline CDR1 and CDR2: SNHLY and FYNNEI. CDR3 amino acids: CASEGQKNTEAFF. As DNA, the CDR3 is TGTGCCAGCGAGGGACAGAAGAACACTGAAGCTTTCTTT.

The chain is built from TRBV2 and TRBJ1-1; D ambiguous. Trimming took off 3 bases at V and 7 bases at J, with 18 bases between the two ends. This CDR3 region has 15 residues. Germline CDR1 SNHLY, CDR2 FYNNEI. The CDR3, as DNA: TGTGCCAGCAGTGATGGCATGATTAGGGAGTATGAAGCTTTCTTT. Translated, it gives CASSDGMIREYEAFF.

The rearrangement uses TRBV9 and TRBJ1-6; D uncertain. Germline loops: CDR1 SGDLS, CDR2 YYNGEE. CDR3 length: 14 residues. V lost 2 bases and J 7 bases, leaving 10 bases between the germline ends. The CDR3 nucleotides are TGTGCCAGCAGCGTTCAATTAGGGAATTCACCCCTCCACTTT. Translating it yields CASSVQLGNSPLHF.

The rearrangement joins TRBV9 to TRBJ2-7; possibly TRBD2 for D (7 bases). CDR3 length: 13 amino acids. In germline, CDR1 is SGDLS, CDR2 YYNGEE. Deletions cut 7 bases from V and 0 bases from J, with 11 bases between. The chain's CDR3 is CASGGGSSYEQYF. The DNA of the CDR3 is TGTGCCAGCGGGGGCGGGAGCTCCTACGAGCAGTACTTC.

The V and J genes are TRBV27 and TRBJ2-3; 8 nucleotides match TRBD1. J lost 2 bases, V lost 5 bases, and 6 bases had no gene match. The V gene's germline CDR1 is MNHEY and CDR2 SMNVEV (reference sequence). The CDR3 is made up of 15 amino acids. CDR3 in amino acids: CASSDRGFTTDTQYF. In DNA, the CDR3 is TGTGCCAGCAGTGACAGGGGCTTTACCACAGATACGCAGTATTTT.

The DNA of the CDR3 is TGTGCCAGCAGTAAAAACAGGGGGCTGTGGGACAATGAGCAGTTCTTC. Protein: CASSKNRGLWDNEQFF. The J gene is TRBJ2-1, the V gene TRBV3-1 (or the pseudogene TRBV3-2); 9 positions agree with TRBD1. The CDR3 covers 16 residues. Germline CDR1 reads LGHDT; CDR2 reads YNNKEL (reference sequence). V shed 6 bases, J shed 5 bases, and the junction held 11 bases outside the gene matches.

This clone was detected once. The chain couples TRBV5-6 to TRBJ1-1; D is ambiguous. The CDR3 spans 14 residues. V was shortened by 2 bases and J by 10 bases, with 18 bases between the two germline ends. Germline values: CDR1 SGHDT, CDR2 YYEEEE. The CDR3 here is CASSFVVSRNAAFF. Written as DNA, the CDR3 is TGTGCCAGCAGCTTCGTTGTAAGCCGCAACGCAGCTTTCTTT. The full variable domain, rest sourced from reference TRBV5-6 and TRBJ1-1, is DAGVTQSPTHLIKTRGQQVTLRCSPKSGHDTVSWYQQALGQGPQFIFQYYEEEERQRGNFPDRFSGHQFPNYSSELNVNALLLGDSALYLCASSFVVSRNAAFFGQGTRLTVV.

The J gene is TRBJ2-2, the V gene TRBV4-2, with 7 bases fitting TRBD1. Trimming removed 0 bases from V and 6 bases from J; junction bases left unmatched: 7. CDR1 is LGHNA and CDR2 is YNFKEQ in the germline V gene. The CDR3 sequence is 16 residues long. CDR3 in amino acids: CASSQDLQGEAGELFF. The CDR3 coding sequence is TGTGCCAGCAGCCAAGATTTGCAGGGGGAAGCCGGGGAGCTGTTTTTT.

The chain uses TRBV5-1 and TRBJ2-3; D not resolved. Germline loops: CDR1 SGHRS, CDR2 YFSETQ. This CDR3 is 14 amino acids long. V lost 0 bases and J 4 bases, leaving 9 bases between the germline ends. The CDR3 region is CASSLEGSPDTQYF. CDR3 sequence (DNA): TGCGCCAGCAGCTTGGAGGGCAGTCCAGATACGCAGTATTTT.

The chain recombines TRBV19 with TRBJ1-5, with no clear D. Germline CDR1 reads LNHDA; CDR2 reads SQIVND (reference sequence). This CDR3 comprises 16 residues. V was clipped by 3 bases and J by 8 bases, with 20 bases between them. CDR3 bases: TGTGCCAGTAGTATCGGGAGACCCACCTACCCGGAGCCCCAGCATTTT. This codes for CASSIGRPTYPEPQHF.

The chain carries TRBV7-9 and TRBJ2-5, with no clear D. The CDR3 has 12 amino acids. Germline V gene lookup returns CDR1 SEHNR and CDR2 FQNEAQ (reference sequence). V lost 1 base to trimming and J lost 2 bases, with 2 bases between them. The CDR3 loop is CASSLGQETQYF. Written as DNA, the CDR3 is TGTGCCAGCAGCTTAGGTCAAGAGACCCAGTACTTC.

This sequence joins TRBV5-1 and TRBJ1-2; D not resolved. CDR3 length equals 12 residues. The V gene lost 4 bases and the J gene lost 6 bases, with 10 bases spanning the gap. Germline V lookup: CDR1 SGHRS, CDR2 YFSETQ. For the CDR3, the DNA is TGCGCCAGCAGCAGGGATGTAAATGGCTACACCTTC. It translates to CASSRDVNGYTF.

J is TRBJ1-5 and V is TRBV27, with 7 positions matching TRBD1. The junction had 10 bases not matched to a gene; V was cut back by 5 bases and J by 3 bases. The CDR3 is made up of 16 amino acids. CDR1 and CDR2 from the germline V gene are MNHEY and SMNVEV (reference sequence). DNA for the CDR3: TGTGCCAGCAGTCCCTTGAGACAGGGCCTCAATCAGCCCCAGCATTTT. Encoded protein: CASSPLRQGLNQPQHF.

The chain carries TRBV7-2 and TRBJ1-3; unclear D gene. The CDR3 runs to 17 residues. CDR1 and CDR2 (germline): SGHTA, FQGNSA. Trimming removed 3 bases from V and 0 bases from J, with 15 bases in between. The CDR3 spells CASSFNTVTSSGNTIYF. CDR3 DNA sequence: TGTGCCAGCAGCTTCAATACGGTGACCTCCTCTGGAAACACCATATATTTT.

The chain uses TRBV28 and TRBJ1-5; tentative D call: TRBD1 (5 bases). The CDR3 runs to 13 residues. Per germline, CDR1 MDHEN and CDR2 SYDVKM. The V end lost 6 bases, the J end lost 7 bases, and 13 bases lay between the germline ends. The CDR3 DNA follows: TGTGCCAGCAGACCTATGGGGGACCAGCCCCAGCATTTT. Translation gives CASRPMGDQPQHF. The variable domain in full, with the rest retrieved from reference TRBV28 and TRBJ1-5, is DVKVTQSSRYLVKRTGEKVFLECVQDMDHENMFWYRQDPGLGLRLIYFSYDVKMKEKGDIPEGYSVSREKKERFSLILESASTNQTSMYLCASRPMGDQPQHFGDGTRLSIL.

This chain links TRBV7-3 with TRBJ2-7; D might be TRBD2 (6 bases). The CDR3 runs 14 residues. CDR1 is SGHTA, CDR2 FQGTGA, per germline. Trimming removed 1 base from V and 7 bases from J, with 14 bases in between. The CDR3 loop is CASSLNSRSGEQYF. CDR3 DNA sequence: TGTGCCAGCAGCTTAAATTCGAGAAGCGGGGAGCAGTACTTC.

This clone was seen a single time. The chain carries TRBV7-8 and TRBJ1-2, with D perhaps TRBD1 (5 bases). Germline assignment: CDR1 SGHVS and CDR2 FQNEAQ. This CDR3 contains 14 residues. The V and J ends lost 0 bases and 4 bases respectively, with 9 bases between them. The DNA for the CDR3 is TGTGCCAGCAGCTTAGCCCACAGGAGCTATGGCTACACCTTC. This translates into CASSLAHRSYGYTF.

This chain joins TRBV24-1 and TRBJ1-2; no firm D call. The V gene lost 6 bases and the J gene lost 7 bases, with 11 bases spanning the gap. Germline values: CDR1 KGHDR, CDR2 SFDVKD. The length of the CDR3 is 12 residues. The DNA of the CDR3 is TGTGCCACCAGTCGGGATCCTGGTGGCTACACCTTC. It specifies CATSRDPGGYTF.

The chain is built from TRBV3-1 (or the pseudogene TRBV3-2) and TRBJ1-1; D possibly corresponds to TRBD1 (5 bases). The CDR3 has 16 residues. Germline CDR1 LGHDT, CDR2 YNNKEL (reference sequence). The germline V and J ends were trimmed by 1 base and 1 base, with 13 bases remaining between them. The CDR3 region is CASSQVGVGPNTEAFF. CDR3 DNA sequence: TGTGCCAGCAGCCAAGTAGGGGTCGGGCCGAACACTGAAGCTTTCTTT.

This chain uses TRBV20-1 with TRBJ2-3; no clear D. V was shortened by 6 bases and J by 4 bases, with 8 bases between the two germline ends. Per the germline V gene, CDR1 is DFQATT and CDR2 is SNEGSKA (reference sequence). This CDR3 is built from 11 residues. The CDR3 DNA follows: TGCAGTGCCAACCGGGCAGATACGCAGTATTTT. It specifies CSANRADTQYF.

This chain joins TRBV3-1 (or the pseudogene TRBV3-2) and TRBJ1-3; D is possibly TRBD1 (5 bases). This CDR3 comprises 14 residues. The germline V gene has CDR1 LGHDT and CDR2 YNNKEL (reference sequence). Trimming stripped 0 bases from V and 4 bases from J, with 7 bases between. The CDR3 sequence: CASSQDWTGNTIYF. CDR3 sequence (DNA): TGTGCCAGCAGCCAAGATTGGACAGGAAACACCATATATTTT.

The J gene is TRBJ2-2, the V gene TRBV19; 7 bases are a match to TRBD1. The V gene's germline CDR1 is LNHDA and CDR2 SQIVND (reference sequence). The CDR3 extends over 14 amino acids. V lost 9 bases and J lost 6; bases outside the gene matches: 10. The CDR3 bases are TGTGCCAGCAGACAGGGATCGTTCCCCGGGGAGCTGTTTTTT. It translates to CASRQGSFPGELFF.

This sequence joins TRBV2 and TRBJ1-4, with no clear D. CDR1 and CDR2 (germline): SNHLY, FYNNEI. This CDR3 comprises 14 residues. The ends were cut back, 4 bases at V and 8 bases at J, with 14 bases in the middle. Here the CDR3 reads CASSARGFGEKLFF. As DNA, the CDR3 is TGTGCCAGCAGTGCACGGGGATTCGGGGAAAAACTGTTTTTT.

The chain carries TRBV4-2 and TRBJ1-2; weak D call: TRBD1 (5 bases). The V end was cut by 1 base, the J end by 1 base, with 13 bases between. Germline V lookup: CDR1 LGHNA, CDR2 YNFKEQ. CDR3 length: 16 residues. The CDR3 region has the DNA TGTGCCAGCAGCCAAGGGGTAGGGGCTCATAACTATGGCTACACCTTC. The encoded protein is CASSQGVGAHNYGYTF.

V and J are TRBV15 and TRBJ2-6; 7 bases are a match to TRBD1. This CDR3 region has 17 residues. From germline, CDR1 is LNHNV and CDR2 YYDKDF (reference sequence). With V trimmed by 3 bases and J by 2 bases, 7 bases remained unmatched. Here the CDR3 DNA reads TGTGCCACCAGCAGGGCACTGACAGGGACTGGGGCCAACGTCCTGACTTTC. As protein: CATSRALTGTGANVLTF.